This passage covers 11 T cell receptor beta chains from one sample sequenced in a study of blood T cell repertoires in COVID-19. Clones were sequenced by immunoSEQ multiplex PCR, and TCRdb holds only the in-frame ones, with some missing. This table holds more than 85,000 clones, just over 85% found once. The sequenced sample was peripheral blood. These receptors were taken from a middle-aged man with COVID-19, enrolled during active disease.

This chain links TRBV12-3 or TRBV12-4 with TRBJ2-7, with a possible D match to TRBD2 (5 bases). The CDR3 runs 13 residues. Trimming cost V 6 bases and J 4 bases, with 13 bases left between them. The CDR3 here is CASSQTTTYEQYF. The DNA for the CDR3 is TGTGCCAGCAGCCAGACTACAACTTACGAGCAGTACTTC.

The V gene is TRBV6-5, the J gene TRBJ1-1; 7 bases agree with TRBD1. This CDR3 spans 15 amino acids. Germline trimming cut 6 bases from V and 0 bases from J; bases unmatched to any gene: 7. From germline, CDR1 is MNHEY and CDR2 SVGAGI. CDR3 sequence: CASSGTEVLNTEAFF. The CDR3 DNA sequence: TGTGCCAGCAGCGGGACAGAAGTATTGAACACTGAAGCTTTCTTT.

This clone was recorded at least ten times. CDR3 region: CASSDSSTGELFF. The CDR3 nucleotides are TGTGCCAGCAGTGACTCTAGCACCGGGGAGCTGTTTTTT. J is TRBJ2-2 and V is TRBV6-4; the D is unclear. The V gene's germline CDR1 is MRHNA and CDR2 SNTAGT. Trimming left V 0 bases short and J 4 bases short, with 3 bases between. The CDR3 loop spans 13 amino acids.

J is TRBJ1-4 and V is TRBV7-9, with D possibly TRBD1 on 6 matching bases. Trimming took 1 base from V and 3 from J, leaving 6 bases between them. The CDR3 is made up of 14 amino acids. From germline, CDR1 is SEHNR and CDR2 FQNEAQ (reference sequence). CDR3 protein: CASSLDRANEKLFF. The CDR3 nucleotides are TGTGCCAGCAGCTTAGACAGGGCTAATGAAAAACTGTTTTTT.

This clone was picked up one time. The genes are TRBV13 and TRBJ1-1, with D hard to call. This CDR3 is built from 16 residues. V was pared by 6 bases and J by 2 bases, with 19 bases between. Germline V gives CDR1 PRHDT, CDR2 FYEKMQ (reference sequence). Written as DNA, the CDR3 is TGTGCCAGCAGAAAAGGACTCAACAACCTTAACACTGAAGCTTTCTTT. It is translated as CASRKGLNNLNTEAFF.

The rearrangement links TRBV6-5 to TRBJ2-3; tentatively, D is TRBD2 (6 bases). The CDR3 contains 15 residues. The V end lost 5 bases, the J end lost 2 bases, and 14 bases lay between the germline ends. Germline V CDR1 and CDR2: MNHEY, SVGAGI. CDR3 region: CASSPRGRPTDTQYF. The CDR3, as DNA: TGTGCCAGCAGTCCCCGGGGGAGACCCACAGATACGCAGTATTTT.

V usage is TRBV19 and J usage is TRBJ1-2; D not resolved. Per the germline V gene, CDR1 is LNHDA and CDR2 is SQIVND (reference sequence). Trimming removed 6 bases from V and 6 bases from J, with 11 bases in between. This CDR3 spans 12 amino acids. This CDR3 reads CASSPKGDGYTF. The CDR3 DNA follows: TGTGCCAGTAGCCCCAAGGGAGATGGCTACACCTTC.

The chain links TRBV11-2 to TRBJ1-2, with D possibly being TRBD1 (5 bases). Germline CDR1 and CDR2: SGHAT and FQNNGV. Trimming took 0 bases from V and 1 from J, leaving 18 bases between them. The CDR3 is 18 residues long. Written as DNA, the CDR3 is TGTGCCAGCAGCTTAGAAGGGACTCGCGGAGGGATTAACTATGGCTACACCTTC. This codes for CASSLEGTRGGINYGYTF. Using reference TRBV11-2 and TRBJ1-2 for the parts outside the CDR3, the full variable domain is EAGVAQSPRYKIIEKRQSVAFWCNPISGHATLYWYQQILGQGPKLLIQFQNNGVVDDSQLPKDRFSAERLKGVDSTLKIQPAKLEDSAVYLCASSLEGTRGGINYGYTFGSGTRLTVV.

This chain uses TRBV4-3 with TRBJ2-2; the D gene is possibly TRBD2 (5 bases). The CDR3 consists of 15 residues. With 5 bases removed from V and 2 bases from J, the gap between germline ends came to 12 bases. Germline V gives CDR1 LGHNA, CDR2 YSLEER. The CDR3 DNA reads TGCGCCAGCAGCACCGGGATTTCAAACACCGGGGAGCTGTTTTTT. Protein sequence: CASSTGISNTGELFF.

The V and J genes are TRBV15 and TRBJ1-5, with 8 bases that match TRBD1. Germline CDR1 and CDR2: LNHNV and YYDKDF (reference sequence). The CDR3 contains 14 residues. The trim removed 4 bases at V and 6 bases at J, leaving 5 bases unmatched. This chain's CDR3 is CATSNTGGRQPQHF. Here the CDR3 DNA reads TGTGCCACCAGCAATACAGGGGGTCGTCAGCCCCAGCATTTT.

In DNA form, the CDR3 reads TGTGCCACCGGTACTAGCGGGGGGCTGGATGAGCAGTTCTTC. Residues: CATGTSGGLDEQFF. This chain links TRBV24-1 with TRBJ2-1; 12 bases agree with TRBD2. Germline CDR1 is KGHDR and CDR2 is SFDVKD. The junction had 7 bases not matched to a gene; V was cut back by 9 bases and J by 8 bases. CDR3 length: 14 amino acids.